This entry lists 8 T cell receptor beta chains sequenced from one sample in a study of blood T cells in healthy people across ages. It was with a sample-barcoded 5' primer and a J-beta primer mix that a second PCR of about 6 to 12 cycles was run. TCRdb re-analysed the 5' RACE reads in MiXCR, keeping a single row per CDR3 protein. The table has over 700,000 distinct CDR3 sequences, about 53% seen once. Sequencing was performed on blood. The receptors were sampled from a man older than 75 in good health.

Only one count was recorded for this clonotype. The chain links TRBV6-1 to TRBJ2-7; TRBD2 matches 10 bases. This CDR3 is built from 18 residues. V lost 0 bases to trimming and J lost 5 bases; unmatched junction nucleotides: 13. Germline-derived CDR1 and CDR2 are MNHNS and SASEGT. The CDR3 nucleotides read TGTGCCAGCAGTGAAGCGCTTCGGCTAGCGGGAGCAACCCACGAGCAGTACTTC. This encodes CASSEALRLAGATHEQYF.

This clonotype was observed a handful of times. The rearrangement uses TRBV6-2 or TRBV6-3 and TRBJ1-5, with unresolved D. This CDR3 is 15 amino acids long. Trimming removed 5 bases from V and 5 bases from J, with 16 bases in between. The germline V gene encodes CDR1 MNHEY and CDR2 SVGEGT. The CDR3 reads CASSPTRTSDQPQHF. The CDR3 nucleotides read TGTGCCAGCAGTCCTACCCGGACTTCGGATCAGCCCCAGCATTTT.

This chain uses TRBV5-1 with TRBJ2-5, with D unclear. This CDR3 contains 12 residues. Looked up from germline, CDR1 is SGHRS and CDR2 is YFSETQ. V shed 4 bases and J shed 11 bases, with 15 bases lying between them. Written as DNA, the CDR3 is TGCGCCAGCAGCGTAAATGTGGGTGAGCAGTACTTC. Protein sequence: CASSVNVGEQYF.

This clonotype was counted a few times. This chain connects TRBV7-9 to TRBJ1-2; no firm D call. V shed 1 base and J shed 5 bases, with 14 bases lying between them. The CDR3 has 15 amino acids. Germline CDR1 SEHNR, CDR2 FQNEAQ (reference sequence). The CDR3 DNA reads as TGTGCCAGCAGCTTAGGGCCAGGTTTTGGGTATGGCTACACCTTC. This encodes CASSLGPGFGYGYTF. Combining the CDR3 with reference TRBV7-9 and TRBJ1-2 gives the whole variable domain DTGVSQNPRHKITKRGQNVTFRCDPISEHNRLYWYRQTLGQGPEFLTYFQNEAQLEKSRLLSDRFSAERPKGSFSTLEIQRTEQGDSAMYLCASSLGPGFGYGYTFGSGTRLTVV.

The chain joins TRBV2 to TRBJ1-2; 8 bases are a match to TRBD1. CDR1 is SNHLY, CDR2 FYNNEI, per germline. This CDR3 spans 14 amino acids. The ends lost 2 bases at V and 7 bases at J; junction bases unmatched: 6. CDR3 bases: TGTGCCAGCAGTGAAACCTTAACAGGGGGTGGCTACACCTTC. Amino acid sequence: CASSETLTGGGYTF.

This clonotype was recorded a few times. The chain joins TRBV27 to TRBJ1-5; D gene unclear. The CDR3 totals 15 residues. V was cut by 2 bases and J by 3 bases, with 11 bases left in between. The germline V gene encodes CDR1 MNHEY and CDR2 SMNVEV (reference sequence). In nucleotides, the CDR3 is TGTGCCAGCAGTTTAACGGCAAGCGTCAATCAGCCCCAGCATTTT. Its protein is CASSLTASVNQPQHF.

The table lists this clonotype with a few counts. The chain has TRBV29-1 and TRBJ1-2; D not resolved. This CDR3 spans 14 amino acids. Trimming shortened V by 0 bases and J by 1 base, and 9 bases separated the two germline ends. Per the germline V gene, CDR1 is SQVTM and CDR2 is ANQGSEA. In nucleotides, the CDR3 is TGCAGCGTTGAAGATCGCGGGGTTAACTATGGCTACACCTTC. Translated: CSVEDRGVNYGYTF.

This clonotype has more than one count but fewer than ten. The chain joins TRBV11-2 to TRBJ2-7; 8 nucleotides line up with TRBD2. The CDR3 is 16 amino acids. Trimming cost V 1 base and J 3 bases; bases outside gene matches: 8. Germline V lookup: CDR1 SGHAT, CDR2 FQNNGV. The CDR3: CASSLGYSGTYYEQYF. Written as DNA, the CDR3 is TGTGCCAGCAGCTTAGGGTATAGCGGGACCTACTACGAGCAGTACTTC.